This TCR beta chain derives from a study of blood T cells in healthy people across ages. V gave up 2 bases and J gave up 11 bases, with 13 bases separating them. This CDR3 spans 13 amino acids. No fewer than 6 million PBMCs went into each sample. The study's findings and limits: Not knowing donor CMV status may have confounded expanded clonotype changes.

On this clonotype itself: The antigen is unknown.

It was with a sample-barcoded 5' primer and a J-beta primer mix that a second PCR of about 6 to 12 cycles was run. TCRdb recomputed calls from the 5' RACE reads with MiXCR, one row per CDR3 protein. The sample yields about 720,000 distinct CDR3 sequences, approximately 21% seen once. J is TRBJ1-5 and V is TRBV12-3 or TRBV12-4; D remains unclear. The TCR originated in a man aged 65 to 79 in good health. Sequencing was done on a sample of blood. The CDR3 loop reads CASSLKVGSAQHF. The CDR3 region has the DNA TGTGCCAGCAGTTTAAAGGTGGGCTCAGCCCAGCATTTT.